These T cell receptor delta chains were read from a single sample in a study of delta chains in infants with herpesvirus infections. TCRdb repeated clone calling on the RT-PCR reads with CATT. The top ten clones hold about 11% of a sample with fewer than 2,000 delta-chain clones, 28% of them seen once. Here the sequenced sample was peripheral blood, taken at time point 3 of longitudinal follow-up. These TCRs come from a human donor who was a Ugandan infant, either HIV-exposed or HIV-unexposed (not recorded which). Both conserved end residues are part of each CDR3. The D gene is left open where the match is weak. Part of the rows lack a size; the others show once, few, many or a class for expanded clones.

v_call,d_call,clone_size,j_call,cdr3_nt,cdr3_aa
TRDV3,NA,NA,TRDJ1,TGTGCCTTTCAAGTTATCGATAAACTCATCTTT,CAFQVIDKLIF
TRDV2,TRDD3,few,TRDJ1,TGTGCCTGTGACACCCTAGTACTGGGGGAGTACACCGATAAACTCATCTTT,CACDTLVLGEYTDKLIF
TRDV3,NA,NA,TRDJ3,TGTGCCTTTCCCGCGTCCTGGGACACCCGACAGATGTTTTTC,CAFPASWDTRQMFF
TRDV2,TRDD3,once,TRDJ2,TGTGCCTGTGACACCGTACTGGGGGATACGCGTGGCCGAGAGAGATGGGGGACAGCACAACTCTTCTTT,CACDTVLGDTRGRERWGTAQLFF
TRDV2,TRDD3,NA,TRDJ2,TGTGCCTGTGACAAATGGGGGATGACAGCACAACTCTTCTTT,CACDKWGMTAQLFF
TRDV2,TRDD3,large,TRDJ3,TGTGCCTGTGACCTCGTGGGGGACCGGTCCTGGGACACCCGACAGATGTTTTTC,CACDLVGDRSWDTRQMFF
TRDV1,NA,NA,TRDJ1,TGTGCTCTTGGGGAGATCATTTCCCATTGTACTGGATGCCCCGATAAACTCATCTTT,CALGEIISHCTGCPDKLIF
TRDV1,NA,large,TRDJ1,TGTGCTCTTGGGGTCCACCTCCAACGGGACACCGATAAACTCATCTTT,CALGVHLQRDTDKLIF
TRDV3,NA,NA,TRDJ1,TGTGCCAAAACCAAAATGCGGAAACTCATCTTC,CAKTKMRKLIF
TRDV1,TRDD3,NA,TRDJ1,TGTGCTCTTGGGGAATGGTCTGAGCTGGGGGATACCACCGATAAACTCATCTTT,CALGEWSELGDTTDKLIF
TRDV1,TRDD3,large,TRDJ1,TGTGCTCTTGGGGAACCTACTGGGGGATCATCGAGCACCGATAAACTCATCTTT,CALGEPTGGSSSTDKLIF
TRDV1,TRDD3,NA,TRDJ2,TGTGCTCTTGGGGAACTGCCCCTGGTGCTGGGGGATACGCCCCTGACAGCACAACTCTTCTTT,CALGELPLVLGDTPLTAQLFF
TRDV2,TRDD3,large,TRDJ1,TGTGCCTGTGTTCCCGTACTGGGGGACACCGATAAACTCATCTTT,CACVPVLGDTDKLIF
TRAV29/DV5,NA,large,TRDJ1,TGTGCAGCAAGGGGGTTCCTAGGCTGGTACACCGATAAACTCATCTTT,CAARGFLGWYTDKLIF
TRDV1,TRDD3,large,TRDJ1,TGTGCTCTTGGGGTCCCGCCGGGCCCCACGTGGGGGGATACAGAGGGTAAACTCATCTTT,CALGVPPGPTWGDTEGKLIF
TRDV2,TRDD3,large,TRDJ3,TGTGCCTGTGACACCGTACTGGGGGACAGCTCCTGGGACACCCGACAGATGTTTTTC,CACDTVLGDSSWDTRQMFF
TRDV3,NA,few,TRDJ1,TGTGCCTTTAGGTTTCTACACTCTTTCATAAACGCCTACACCGATAAACTCATCTTT,CAFRFLHSFINAYTDKLIF
TRDV1,TRDD3,few,TRDJ1,TGTGCTCTTGGGGAAAAGGTCCCTTGGACTGGGGGTTCCAGATGCGGGGCGAGTAAACTCATCTTT,CALGEKVPWTGGSRCGASKLIF
TRDV2,TRDD3,few,TRDJ3,TGTGCCTGTGACACCGGGGGACTGGGGGGTAAGAGCTCCTGGGACACCCGACAGATGTTTTTC,CACDTGGLGGKSSWDTRQMFF
TRDV1,TRDD3,large,TRDJ1,TGTGCTCTTGGCCCCCTCCTAGTTGGAGTACTGGGGGATACGAAGGGTCTCATCTTT,CALGPLLVGVLGDTKGLIF
TRDV2,NA,NA,TRDJ1,TGTGCCTGTGACACCGGATTCTCCTATCTTAACACCGATAAACTCATCTTT,CACDTGFSYLNTDKLIF
TRDV2,NA,NA,TRDJ3,TGTGCCTGTGACACGATGGGGGCAAACTCCTGGGACACCCGACAGATGTTTTTC,CACDTMGANSWDTRQMFF
TRDV2,TRDD3,NA,TRDJ2,TGTGCCTGTGACACCGGAAGGGGGCCTACTGGGGGTCCCAAGGGAGCACAACTCTTCTTT,CACDTGRGPTGGPKGAQLFF
TRDV1,TRDD3,large,TRDJ1,TGTGCTCTTGGGAAAGGTAGTCTGGGGGATACGCCTCGGGGCACCGATAAACTCATCTTT,CALGKGSLGDTPRGTDKLIF
TRDV1,TRDD3,medium-sized,TRDJ1,TGTGCTCTTGGGGAACTCTTGGCCTTACTGGGGGATTCGTTTCTCCTCGATAAACTCATCTTT,CALGELLALLGDSFLLDKLIF
TRDV1,NA,large,TRDJ1,TGTGCTCTACGATTTCCCATGATGTCGCCCATATACTCGTACACCGATAAACTCATCTTT,CALRFPMMSPIYSYTDKLIF
TRDV2,TRDD3,NA,TRDJ3,TGTGCCTGTGACACCGCTGGGGGATTTTGGGCCACCCGACAGATGTTTTTC,CACDTAGGFWATRQMFF
TRDV3,TRDD3,NA,TRDJ3,TGTGCCTTTTCATTCCCCCCTCTCCCCCCTGGGGGATACTCTCTCTGGGACACCCGACAGATGTTTTTC,CAFSFPPLPPGGYSLWDTRQMFF
TRDV2,TRDD3,few,TRDJ1,TGTGCCTGTGACTACTGGGGCATGTACACCGATAAACTCATCTTT,CACDYWGMYTDKLIF
TRDV1,NA,large,TRDJ1,TGTGCTCTTGGGGAACTACAGGACTTCCTACGTTTGGGGGATGGATTGGACGGGCTCATCTTT,CALGELQDFLRLGDGLDGLIF
TRDV1,NA,NA,TRDJ1,TGTGCTCTTGGGGAATTCGGATCTAGGGTCTCACTCAACACCGATAAACTCATCTTT,CALGEFGSRVSLNTDKLIF
TRDV1,NA,few,TRDJ1,TGTGCTCTTGGGGAACTCCTTTACACCGATAAACTCATCTTT,CALGELLYTDKLIF
TRDV1,NA,NA,TRDJ1,TGTGCTCTTGGGGAACTATGGGGATTCTCTTCGGACGCATTCGCCGATAAACTCATCTTT,CALGELWGFSSDAFADKLIF
TRDV1,TRDD3,once,TRDJ1,TGTGCTCTTGGGGAACCCCTAGGCCGCAAATCTCGTACTGGGGGATGGTGGGGTAAACTCATCTTT,CALGEPLGRKSRTGGWWGKLIF
TRDV2,NA,large,TRDJ3,TGTGCCTGTGACACCGTGAGGGGGACAAGCTCCTGGGACACCCGACAGATGTTTTTC,CACDTVRGTSSWDTRQMFF
TRDV1,TRDD3,medium-sized,TRDJ1,TGTGCTCTTGGGGAACTTGGCTTCCTCCCACTGGGGGGATACACCGATAAACTCATCTTT,CALGELGFLPLGGYTDKLIF
TRDV2,TRDD3,few,TRDJ1,TGTGCCTGTGACACCTTACTGGGGGATATGCACACCGATAAACTCATCTTT,CACDTLLGDMHTDKLIF
TRDV2,TRDD3,once,TRDJ3,TGTGCCTGTGACCTTACTGGGGGATATCGCTCCTGGGACACCCGACAGATGTTTTTC,CACDLTGGYRSWDTRQMFF
TRDV1,TRDD3,NA,TRDJ2,TGTGCTCTTGGCTTGATACCGTCACTTCAAGCTCATGGGGATAATCCGACAGCACAACTCTTCTTT,CALGLIPSLQAHGDNPTAQLFF
TRDV1,TRDD3,large,TRDJ1,TGTGCTCTTGGGGAACGAACGTGGCCTGGGGGATACGCCGATAAACTCATCTTT,CALGERTWPGGYADKLIF
TRDV2,NA,few,TRDJ1,TGTGCCTGTGACACGGTGGGGAGTCGCTCCCTTTACACCGATAAACTCATCTTT,CACDTVGSRSLYTDKLIF
TRDV1,NA,NA,TRDJ1,TGTGCTCTTGGGGCCCACTACGGGGCCGACGAGAGGGACACCGATAAACTCATCTTT,CALGAHYGADERDTDKLIF
TRDV2,TRDD3,few,TRDJ1,TGTGCCTGTGACACCGCGTACTGGGGGATACCCGGGTACACCGATAAACTCATCTTT,CACDTAYWGIPGYTDKLIF
TRDV2,TRDD3,NA,TRDJ1,TGTGCCTGTGAATCACTGGGGGATCCGGGACTCATCTTT,CACESLGDPGLIF
TRDV1,TRDD3,few,TRDJ1,TGTGCTCTTGGGTCACCAACGGCCTTCCTACGACGTACTGGGGGATACGCGGTATCCCACAGCGATAAACTCATCTTT,CALGSPTAFLRRTGGYAVSHSDKLIF